Listed here are 14 T cell receptor beta chains from one sample, sequenced in a study of cytomegalovirus exposure and HLA in healthy donors. PCR primers comprised 60 Vbeta and 13 Jbeta primers. Some clones are missing from TCRdb's copy, which holds only in-frame ones; the method was immunoSEQ multiplex PCR. The repertoire has some 140,000 clones, 76% of them found once; the top ten carry 1.8%. The sample was PBMCs. The receptors stem from a female donor in good health and CMV-seropositive.

This chain joins TRBV5-1 and TRBJ2-7, with D uncertain. The CDR3 runs to 14 residues. Trimming removed 2 bases from V and 0 bases from J, with 9 bases in between. CDR1 and CDR2 from the germline V gene are SGHRS and YFSETQ. CDR3 sequence: CASSLSGRSYEQYF. The CDR3 region has the DNA TGCGCCAGCAGCTTATCGGGTCGCTCCTACGAGCAGTACTTC.

The chain has TRBV5-1 and TRBJ1-1; TRBD1 might be the D (5 bases). Trimming took off 2 bases at V and 7 bases at J, with 15 bases between the two ends. Germline V gives CDR1 SGHRS, CDR2 YFSETQ. The CDR3 is made up of 14 amino acids. DNA of the CDR3: TGCGCCAGCAGCTTCGCGGGGACCGAGAGTGAAGCTTTCTTT. Residues: CASSFAGTESEAFF.

The genes are TRBV5-4 and TRBJ1-2; D remains ambiguous. Trimming took off 0 bases at V and 2 bases at J, with 8 bases between the two ends. Germline CDR1 SGHNT, CDR2 YYREEE (reference sequence). This CDR3 comprises 14 residues. CDR3 residues: CASSLDQKNYGYTF. CDR3 nucleotides: TGTGCCAGCAGCTTGGACCAGAAAAACTATGGCTACACCTTC.

The chain has TRBV6-5 and TRBJ2-3, with 7 bases identical to TRBD1. V was pared by 2 bases and J by 2 bases, with 4 bases of the junction left unmatched. Germline V gives CDR1 MNHEY, CDR2 SVGAGI. The CDR3 contains 15 residues. The CDR3 loop reads CASSYVGGTTDTQYF. DNA of the CDR3: TGTGCCAGCAGTTACGTAGGGGGCACCACAGATACGCAGTATTTT.

The chain combines TRBV6-4 with TRBJ1-1, with D possibly TRBD1 on 5 matching bases. CDR1 and CDR2 (germline): MRHNA, SNTAGT. The CDR3 sequence is 14 residues long. The V end lost 5 bases, the J end lost 6 bases, and 16 bases lay between the germline ends. The CDR3 spells CASSPGLGASEAFF. The CDR3 coding sequence is TGTGCCAGCAGTCCTGGGCTTGGGGCTTCTGAAGCTTTCTTT.

This sequence joins TRBV18 and TRBJ2-7, with D possibly matching TRBD1 (6 bases). The CDR3 totals 15 residues. V was clipped by 2 bases and J by 2 bases, with 13 bases between them. Germline CDR1 is KGHSH and CDR2 is LQKENI. The CDR3 here is CASSPSWGQPYEQYF. Written as DNA, the CDR3 is TGTGCCAGCTCACCAAGTTGGGGGCAACCCTACGAGCAGTACTTC.

V is TRBV7-8 and J is TRBJ2-2; D uncertain. In germline, CDR1 is SGHVS, CDR2 FQNEAQ. The CDR3 covers 14 residues. V lost 0 bases and J lost 5, with 7 bases in between. CDR3 DNA sequence: TGTGCCAGCAGCTTAGCAAGACTGACCGGGGAGCTGTTTTTT. Translated: CASSLARLTGELFF.

The chain recombines TRBV25-1 with TRBJ2-7; tentative D call: TRBD2 (7 bases). The CDR3 consists of 15 residues. From germline, CDR1 is MGHDK and CDR2 SYGVNS. Trimming took off 1 base at V and 5 bases at J, with 15 bases between the two ends. The CDR3 sequence: CASSEWGGGQDEQYF. CDR3 in DNA: TGTGCCAGCAGTGAATGGGGGGGCGGCCAGGACGAGCAGTACTTC.

The chain carries TRBV2 and TRBJ2-4; 7 bases agree with TRBD2. The length of the CDR3 is 15 residues. J was trimmed by 8 bases and V by 6 bases; bases with no gene match: 13. Germline V gene data show CDR1 as SNHLY and CDR2 as FYNNEI. CDR3 in DNA: TGTGCCAGCAGGAAGACCGGGACTACGGGGGACATTCAGTACTTC. Translating gives CASRKTGTTGDIQYF.

V gene TRBV11-2 combines with J gene TRBJ1-2; D is perhaps TRBD1 (5 bases). V was cut by 4 bases and J by 1 base, with 16 bases left in between. The CDR3 extends over 16 amino acids. Looked up from germline, CDR1 is SGHAT and CDR2 is FQNNGV. The CDR3 sequence: CASSSIGRDGNYGYTF. The CDR3 bases are TGTGCCAGCAGCTCCATCGGGAGGGACGGTAACTATGGCTACACCTTC.

This clone was observed once. V is TRBV9 and J is TRBJ1-1; D gene unclear. There are 15 residues in the CDR3. V was cut by 3 bases and J by 1 base, with 13 bases left in between. Germline CDR1 and CDR2: SGDLS and YYNGEE. In nucleotides, the CDR3 is TGTGCCAGCAGCGGGACGGACTTGGGGAACACTGAAGCTTTCTTT. Translation: CASSGTDLGNTEAFF.

The V call is TRBV5-1, the J call TRBJ2-5; 9 bases agree with TRBD1. From germline, CDR1 is SGHRS and CDR2 YFSETQ. The CDR3 length is 15 residues. The J segment lost 4 bases and the V segment lost 7 bases, leaving 11 bases of the junction unmatched. The CDR3 DNA follows: TGCGCCAGCGCGAACCCGGGACAGGGAGGAGAGACCCAGTACTTC. Translated, it gives CASANPGQGGETQYF.

This clone has only a few counts. Other nucleotide sequences from this sample produce the same CDR3. V is TRBV7-6 and J is TRBJ2-5; no definite D call. Germline values: CDR1 SGHVS, CDR2 FNYEAQ. Trimming pared 0 bases from V and 3 bases from J, leaving 5 bases between. CDR3 length: 13 residues. This CDR3 reads CASSLAREETQYF. Here the CDR3 DNA reads TGTGCCAGCAGCTTAGCGCGAGAAGAGACCCAGTACTTC.

The chain carries TRBV2 and TRBJ2-4; D gene uncertain. The CDR3 contains 16 residues. V was pared by 3 bases and J by 0 bases, with 12 bases between. Germline CDR1 SNHLY, CDR2 FYNNEI. The CDR3 region is CASSDFVSLAKNIQYF. DNA of the CDR3: TGTGCCAGCAGTGATTTTGTTTCTCTAGCCAAAAACATTCAGTACTTC.